This T cell receptor (beta chain) was obtained from a study of CD8 T cells in ankylosing spondylitis. Germline assignment: CDR1 MNHNS and CDR2 SASEGT. This CDR3 region has 15 residues. V lost 8 bases, J lost 3 bases, and 20 bases lay in between. Using its own MiXCR run on the 5' RACE reads, TCRdb lists one record per CDR3 protein. This sample has 240,000 or so distinct CDR3 sequences, with over 8.5% found just once. This clonotype was counted many times. The rearrangement links TRBV6-1 to TRBJ2-7; D remains ambiguous. The sample comprised blood, either unsorted or a sorted T cell fraction (not recorded which). This clonotype originated in a male donor with ankylosing spondylitis or in good health (not recorded which). CDR3 nucleotides: TGTGCCAGCTCCCGTCTCCTGGTGGGAAACTACGAGCAGTACTTC. Its translation: CASSRLLVGNYEQYF.